Described below is a single T cell receptor beta chain sequence and its context. Antigen: not known. The length of the CDR3 is 16 residues. Germline V gene data show CDR1 as KGHSH and CDR2 as LQKENI. V gave up 3 bases and J gave up 0 bases; unmatched junction bases: 6. The PCR made use of 60 Vbeta and 13 Jbeta primers. TCRdb keeps only in-frame clones here, not all; method: immunoSEQ multiplex PCR. The top ten hold around 2% of the sample, which has approximately 120,000 clones, 74% seen once. This record belongs to a study of cytomegalovirus exposure and HLA in healthy donors. Study results and caveats: Researchers catalogued approximately 160 TCR beta chains as cytomegalovirus-associated.

The receptor was isolated from a human donor in good health. The source material was PBMCs. The V and J genes are TRBV18 and TRBJ1-1, with 8 nucleotides matching TRBD1. CDR3 sequence reads: CASSPQTGDMNTEAFF. The CDR3 region has the DNA TGTGCCAGCTCACCGCAGACAGGGGATATGAACACTGAAGCTTTCTTT.